This is a list of T cell receptor beta chains from one sample in a study of beta chain features in type 1 diabetes. Method: immunoSEQ multiplex PCR; TCRdb's copy keeps in-frame clones and lacks some. The table records under 300,000 clones, 24% of them present only once. Sequenced material: naive CD4+ T cells from blood. Receptor source: a woman aged 30 to 39 with type 1 diabetes. Both conserved end residues are trimmed from each CDR3. Clone size is not always given. Where it is, it says once, few, many or a class for expanded clones.

CDR3	size	V	J
ASSPVGARVSGANVLT	NA	TRBV4-1	TRBJ2-6
ASSYGSIYGYT	NA	TRBV6-5	TRBJ1-2
ASSRDGGDGYT	NA	TRBV7-9	TRBJ1-2
ASSPTSGHNEQF	NA	TRBV18	TRBJ2-1
SVEPATGYGYT	NA	TRBV29-1	TRBJ1-2
ASNPNPGSHEQY	NA	TRBV5-6	TRBJ2-7
ASSLWRGGGYT	few	TRBV28	TRBJ1-2
ASSEAEGARETQY	NA	TRBV2	TRBJ2-5
ASSLYGGRFNEQF	few	TRBV7-2	TRBJ2-1
ASSQVSGSGSTDTQY	NA	TRBV4-2	TRBJ2-3
ASRTSQGAEAF	NA	TRBV7-2	TRBJ1-1
ATRTSGDYNEQF	NA	TRBV7-9	TRBJ2-1
ASSFSSGYGYT	few	TRBV28	TRBJ1-2
ASSPAGEETQY	NA	TRBV7-8	TRBJ2-5
ASSIVGNGQPQH	NA	TRBV19	TRBJ1-5
ASLAGGWNEQF	few	TRBV2	TRBJ2-1
ASSLEPLSHNEQF	NA	TRBV7-9	TRBJ2-1
ASSSASGSSYEQY	few	TRBV5-6	TRBJ2-7
ASSAGTGRETQY	few	TRBV5-4	TRBJ2-5
ASSSGQGGMAQPQH	few	TRBV28	TRBJ1-5
ASSLSLPYNEQF	NA	TRBV28	TRBJ2-1
SAGTGSYEQY	few	TRBV29-1	TRBJ2-7
ASSEPGTSGNTIY	few	TRBV25-1	TRBJ1-3
AWSVFRGERKDQPQH	NA	TRBV30	TRBJ1-5
SVGQGYGYT	NA	TRBV29-1	TRBJ1-2
ASSPPPTSLGYEQY	NA	TRBV18	NA
ASRSGGGVNTDTQY	NA	TRBV7-8	TRBJ2-3
ASSPGQGDGYT	NA	TRBV18	TRBJ1-2
ASNRQGMGYGYT	few	TRBV10-2	TRBJ1-2
AWSRGGLNYGYT	few	TRBV30	TRBJ1-2
ASSYSGRAFYEQY	few	TRBV5-4	TRBJ2-7
ASSVSGGTEAF	NA	TRBV9	TRBJ1-1
ASSWGGGGSYEQY	few	TRBV6-5	TRBJ2-7
AWTGTSGSYEQY	few	TRBV30	TRBJ2-7
ASSLSGGEAF	NA	TRBV27	TRBJ1-1
ASSQRDSILAKNIQY	few	TRBV14	TRBJ2-4
ASSFGTSGFQETQY	NA	TRBV5-1	TRBJ2-5
ASSQDPGLVTADEQF	NA	TRBV4-2	TRBJ2-1
AWSVPGGTGANVLT	NA	TRBV30	TRBJ2-6
AWSVGGTRSYNEQF	few	TRBV30	TRBJ2-1
ASSQDRLAGWWEQY	NA	TRBV4-2	TRBJ2-7
ASSIGTVWTGELF	few	TRBV19	TRBJ2-2